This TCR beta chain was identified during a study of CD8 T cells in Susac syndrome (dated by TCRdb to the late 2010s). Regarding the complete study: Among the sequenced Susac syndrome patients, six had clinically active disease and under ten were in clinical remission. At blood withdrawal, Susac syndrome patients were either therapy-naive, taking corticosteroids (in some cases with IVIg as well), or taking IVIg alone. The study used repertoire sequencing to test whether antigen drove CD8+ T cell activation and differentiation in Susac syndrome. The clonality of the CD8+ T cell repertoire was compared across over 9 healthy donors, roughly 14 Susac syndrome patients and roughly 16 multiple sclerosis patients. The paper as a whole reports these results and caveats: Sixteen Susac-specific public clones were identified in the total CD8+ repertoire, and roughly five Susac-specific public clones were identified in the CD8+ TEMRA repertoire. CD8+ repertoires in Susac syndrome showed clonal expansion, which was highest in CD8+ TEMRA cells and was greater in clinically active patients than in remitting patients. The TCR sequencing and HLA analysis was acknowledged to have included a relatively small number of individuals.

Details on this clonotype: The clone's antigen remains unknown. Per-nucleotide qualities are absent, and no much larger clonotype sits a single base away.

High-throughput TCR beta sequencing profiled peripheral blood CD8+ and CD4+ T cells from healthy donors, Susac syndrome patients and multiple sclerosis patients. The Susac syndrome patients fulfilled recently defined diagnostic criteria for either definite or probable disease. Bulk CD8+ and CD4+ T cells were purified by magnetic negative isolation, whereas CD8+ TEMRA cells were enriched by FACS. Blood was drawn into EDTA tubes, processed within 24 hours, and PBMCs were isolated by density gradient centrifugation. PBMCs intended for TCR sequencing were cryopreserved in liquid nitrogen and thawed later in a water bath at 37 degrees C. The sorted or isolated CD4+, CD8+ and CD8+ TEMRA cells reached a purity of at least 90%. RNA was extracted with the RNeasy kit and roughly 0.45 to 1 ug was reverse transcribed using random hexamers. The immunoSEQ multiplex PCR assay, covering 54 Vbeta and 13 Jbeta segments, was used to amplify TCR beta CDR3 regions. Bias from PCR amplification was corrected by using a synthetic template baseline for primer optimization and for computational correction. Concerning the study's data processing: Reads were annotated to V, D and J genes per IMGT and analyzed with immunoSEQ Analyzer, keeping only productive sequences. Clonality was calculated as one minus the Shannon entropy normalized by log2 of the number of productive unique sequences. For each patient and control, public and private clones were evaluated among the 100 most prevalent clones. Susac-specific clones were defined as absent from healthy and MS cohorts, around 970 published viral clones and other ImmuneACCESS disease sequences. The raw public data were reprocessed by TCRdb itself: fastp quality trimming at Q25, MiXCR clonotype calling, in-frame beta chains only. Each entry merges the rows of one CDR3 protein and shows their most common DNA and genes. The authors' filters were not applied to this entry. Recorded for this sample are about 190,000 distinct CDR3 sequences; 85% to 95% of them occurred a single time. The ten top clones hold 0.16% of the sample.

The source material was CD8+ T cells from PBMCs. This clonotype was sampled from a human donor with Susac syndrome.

The DNA sequence is TGTGCCAGCAGCCCCGACGGGGGGGCCACTCAGCCCCAGCATTTT. It is translated as CASSPDGGATQPQHF. This chain joins TRBV28 to TRBJ1-5; a weak D assignment points to TRBD1 (6 bases agree). CDR1 and CDR2, looked up from the germline V gene, are MDHEN and SYDVKM. From the cysteine up to the phenylalanine, the CDR3 has a length of 15 residues. This entry keeps only the CDR3 DNA: 45 bases, framed from base 1. Deletion took 6 bases off V and 6 bases off J, with a span of 18 bases between the germline ends. Extended through the reference TRBV28 and TRBJ1-5 proteins, this CDR3 yields the full variable domain: DVKVTQSSRYLVKRTGEKVFLECVQDMDHENMFWYRQDPGLGLRLIYFSYDVKMKEKGDIPEGYSVSREKKERFSLILESASTNQTSMYLCASSPDGGATQPQHFGDGTRLSIL.